These 23 T cell receptor beta chains were sequenced from one sample in a study of technical replicates of blood from a handful of donors (dated by TCRdb to about 2017). The receptor library was made with the immunoSEQ multiplex PCR assay. In its TCRdb copy, this immuneACCESS table keeps in-frame sequences only and misses some clones. Where compared with another copy, unresolved V genes explain less than half of these, and the others have no known cause. The sample table records over 50,000 clones; roughly 92% of these occur just once. Clones ranked in the top ten supply more than 4% of the sample. Specimen: PBMCs. These receptors were obtained from a human donor in good health. Some clones in this sample may be carry-over from other donors' samples.

This clone is a singleton in its sample. V and J are TRBV7-9 and TRBJ2-7; 8 bases align to TRBD2. V was clipped by 4 bases and J by 5 bases; unmatched bases: 4. The CDR3 has 13 residues. Germline V lookup: CDR1 SEHNR, CDR2 FQNEAQ (reference sequence). The CDR3 sequence is CASSYGRADEQYF. The DNA of the CDR3 is TGTGCCAGCAGCTACGGGAGGGCCGACGAGCAGTACTTC. The variable domain in full, completed from reference TRBV7-9 and TRBJ2-7, reads DTGVSQNPRHKITKRGQNVTFRCDPISEHNRLYWYRQTLGQGPEFLTYFQNEAQLEKSRLLSDRFSAERPKGSFSTLEIQRTEQGDSAMYLCASSYGRADEQYFGPGTRLTVT.

The chain carries TRBV30 and TRBJ1-4; tentatively, D is TRBD1 (6 bases). Per germline, CDR1 GTSNPN and CDR2 SVGIG (reference sequence). V was trimmed by 2 bases and J by 11 bases, leaving 15 bases between them. The CDR3 sequence is 13 residues long. The CDR3 DNA follows: TGTGCCTGGAGTACCTGGCGGGGGGCTAAACTGTTTTTT. Protein: CAWSTWRGAKLFF.

In DNA, the CDR3 is TGTGCCAGCAGGCCATACACCTCGGGACAGGAGTTCTTC. Translated, it gives CASRPYTSGQEFF. This sequence joins TRBV2 and TRBJ2-1; TRBD1 aligns across 8 bases. Germline V CDR1 and CDR2: SNHLY, FYNNEI. The CDR3 has 13 residues. The trim removed 6 bases at V and 14 bases at J, leaving 12 bases unmatched.

This clone showed up just once. The chain has TRBV4-1 and TRBJ1-5; a possible D gene is TRBD1 (5 bases). CDR3 length: 15 residues. Per germline, CDR1 MGHRA and CDR2 YSYEKL. V was trimmed by 8 bases and J by 1 base, leaving 15 bases between them. The CDR3 loop reads CASGPGDGSNQPQHF. The CDR3 region has the DNA TGCGCCAGCGGCCCGGGGGATGGGAGCAATCAGCCCCAGCATTTT.

This clone is a singleton in its sample. The V call is TRBV4-3, the J call TRBJ1-6, with no clear D. The CDR3 loop spans 15 amino acids. Germline V CDR1 and CDR2: LGHNA, YSLEER. Trimming pared 1 base from V and 8 bases from J, leaving 12 bases between. The CDR3 loop reads CASSQVRNSYSPLHF. The CDR3 DNA reads TGCGCCAGCAGCCAAGTCCGTAACAGCTATTCACCCCTCCACTTT.

The CDR3 DNA follows: TGTGCCAGCAGCTTAGGACAGGGGAAACTAAGTGGAAACACCATATATTTT. Translation gives CASSLGQGKLSGNTIYF. The J gene is TRBJ1-3, the V gene TRBV7-9, with 8 bases matching TRBD1. Looked up from germline, CDR1 is SEHNR and CDR2 is FQNEAQ (reference sequence). V trimming: 1 base; J trimming: 3 bases; junction bases outside the gene matches: 8. The CDR3 extends over 17 amino acids. The full variable domain, completed using reference TRBV7-9 and TRBJ1-3, is DTGVSQNPRHKITKRGQNVTFRCDPISEHNRLYWYRQTLGQGPEFLTYFQNEAQLEKSRLLSDRFSAERPKGSFSTLEIQRTEQGDSAMYLCASSLGQGKLSGNTIYFGEGSWLTVV.

The CDR3 loop reads CASSPTGGVGDTQYF. The CDR3 DNA sequence: TGCGCCAGCAGCCCCACCGGAGGGGTTGGAGATACGCAGTATTTT. The chain links TRBV5-1 to TRBJ2-3; possible D gene TRBD2, 6 bases. CDR1 is SGHRS and CDR2 is YFSETQ in the germline V gene. The CDR3 length is 15 residues. V was cut by 4 bases and J by 5 bases, with 17 bases left in between.

The rearrangement joins TRBV21-1 to TRBJ1-6. TRBV21-1 is flagged as a pseudogene. The CDR3 consists of 17 residues. CDR3 region: CASSKVSLSSYNSPLHF. CDR3 DNA: TGTGCCAGCAGCAAAGTATCCCTGAGCTCCTATAATTCACCCCTCCACTTT.

The genes are TRBV20-1 and TRBJ1-2; 10 bases line up with TRBD1. The ends lost 7 bases at V and 8 bases at J; junction bases unmatched: 4. The CDR3 totals 11 residues. Germline V gene data show CDR1 as DFQATT and CDR2 as SNEGSKA (reference sequence). CDR3 sequence: CSVDRGGGYTF. The CDR3 coding sequence is TGCAGTGTGGACAGGGGGGGCGGCTACACCTTC.

The V and J genes are TRBV7-2 and TRBJ2-5; D perhaps matches TRBD2 (5 bases). Per germline, CDR1 SGHTA and CDR2 FQGNSA. CDR3 length equals 15 residues. Trimming removed 5 bases at V and 5 bases at J, with 18 bases between. This CDR3 is CASSPGSASGETQYF. In DNA, the CDR3 is TGTGCCAGCAGCCCGGGTTCGGCCAGCGGTGAGACCCAGTACTTC.

This clone was counted only a few times. The chain has TRBV4-3 and TRBJ1-6; 9 bases map to TRBD1. Germline values: CDR1 LGHNA, CDR2 YSLEER. Trimming at V came to 0 bases and at J to 7 bases, leaving 1 base not matched to a gene. This CDR3 comprises 15 residues. The CDR3 coding sequence is TGCGCCAGCAGCCAAGAGGACAGGGGAAATTCACCCCTCCACTTT. This encodes CASSQEDRGNSPLHF.

The CDR3 DNA reads TGTGCCAGCTCACCACCCGGGTCTAATTCACCCCTCCACTTT. Translating gives CASSPPGSNSPLHF. The V call is TRBV18, the J call TRBJ1-6; unclear D gene. Germline lookup yields CDR1 KGHSH and CDR2 LQKENI. V was cut by 0 bases and J by 6 bases, with 6 bases left in between. The CDR3 is made up of 14 amino acids.

V is TRBV7-9 and J is TRBJ1-4; 10 bases align to TRBD1. Germline CDR1 SEHNR, CDR2 FQNEAQ (reference sequence). Losses at the gene ends were 5 bases for V and 5 bases for J; bases not matched to a gene: 11. This CDR3 comprises 17 residues. The CDR3 region has the DNA TGTGCCAGCAGCGAGACCGGGACAGGGGTACTGAATGAAAAACTGTTTTTT. The encoded protein is CASSETGTGVLNEKLFF.

The V and J genes are TRBV4-3 and TRBJ2-3, with 7 bases matching TRBD2. CDR3 length: 15 residues. CDR1 is LGHNA, CDR2 YSLEER, per germline. Germline trimming cut 4 bases from V and 3 bases from J; bases unmatched to any gene: 7. CDR3 in DNA: TGCGCCAGCAGCCTCCTGGGGGAGGGTACAGATACGCAGTATTTT. Protein product: CASSLLGEGTDTQYF.

This clone appeared once. The chain recombines TRBV11-2 with TRBJ1-1, with D possibly matching TRBD1 (5 bases). Germline V lookup: CDR1 SGHAT, CDR2 FQNNGV. The CDR3 is 13 residues long. Trimming cost V 1 base and J 9 bases, with 12 bases left between them. The CDR3 spells CASSLAGGLQAFF. In DNA, the CDR3 is TGTGCCAGCAGCTTAGCCGGGGGTCTGCAAGCTTTCTTT.

The gene calls are TRBV4-3 and TRBJ2-3, with TRBD2 matching over 11 bases. The V segment lost 0 bases and the J segment 5 bases; nucleotides outside the gene matches: 4. The CDR3 spans 16 residues. Germline loops: CDR1 LGHNA, CDR2 YSLEER. The CDR3 sequence is CASSQDLAGGKDTQYF. The CDR3 nucleotides are TGCGCCAGCAGCCAAGATTTAGCGGGGGGGAAAGATACGCAGTATTTT.

V and J are TRBV6-5 and TRBJ1-5, with D hard to call. Germline loops: CDR1 MNHEY, CDR2 SVGAGI. The CDR3 is 15 residues long. Trimming left V 0 bases short and J 1 base short, with 7 bases between. The CDR3 reads CASSYSGGSNQPQHF. The DNA of the CDR3 is TGTGCCAGCAGTTACTCAGGAGGGAGCAATCAGCCCCAGCATTTT.

The chain joins TRBV7-2 to TRBJ2-7; 7 nucleotides agree with TRBD1. The CDR3 has 16 amino acids. The J segment lost 1 base and the V segment lost 1 base, leaving 7 bases of the junction unmatched. Germline CDR1 is SGHTA and CDR2 is FQGNSA. The CDR3 loop is CASSLVVRGSSYEQYF. The CDR3 DNA is TGTGCCAGCAGCTTAGTGGTCAGGGGGAGTTCCTACGAGCAGTACTTC.

The V and J genes are TRBV11-3 and TRBJ2-1; TRBD1 agrees at 12 bases. The V gene end was trimmed by 5 bases and the J gene end by 6 bases; junction bases not matched to a gene: 8. Germline V gene lookup returns CDR1 SGHNT and CDR2 YENEEA. The CDR3 totals 16 residues. Written as DNA, the CDR3 is TGTGCCAGCAGCGGTACCGGGACAGGGGGCTTCAATGAGCAGTTCTTC. Translation gives CASSGTGTGGFNEQFF.

The chain joins TRBV4-1 to TRBJ2-3; TRBD2 matches 10 bases. V was clipped by 0 bases and J by 2 bases; unmatched bases: 5. The germline V gene encodes CDR1 MGHRA and CDR2 YSYEKL. The CDR3 covers 17 residues. CDR3 bases: TGCGCCAGCAGCCAAGACGCCGGGACTAGCGACACAGATACGCAGTATTTT. Translation: CASSQDAGTSDTDTQYF.

The CDR3 DNA reads as TGTGCCTGGAGTGTACCCCCCCAGAGGTACGAGCAGTACTTC. Translation: CAWSVPPQRYEQYF. The rearrangement uses TRBV30 and TRBJ2-7, with D unresolved. The CDR3 covers 14 residues. Trimming took 0 bases from V and 4 from J, leaving 13 bases between them. The V gene's germline CDR1 is GTSNPN and CDR2 SVGIG (reference sequence).

A remark on this clone: The DNA is omitted, as the CDR3 cannot be located on it reliably, and the CDR3 follows TCRdb's listing. This chain connects TRBV7-9 to TRBJ2-4; TRBD1, the table's D call, lacks a check against the DNA. Germline V gives CDR1 SEHNR, CDR2 FQNEAQ (reference sequence). The length of the CDR3 is 17 amino acids, counting both ends. The CDR3 is CASSLEWGFGAKNIQYF.

The chain has TRBV11-2 and TRBJ1-2; D unresolved. The CDR3 is made up of 12 amino acids. Trimming stripped 5 bases from V and 8 bases from J, with 12 bases between. CDR1 SGHAT and CDR2 FQNNGV come from the germline V gene. The CDR3 DNA is TGTGCCAGCAGCCCCCCCCGCCGGGGCTACACCTTC. Translation gives CASSPPRRGYTF.